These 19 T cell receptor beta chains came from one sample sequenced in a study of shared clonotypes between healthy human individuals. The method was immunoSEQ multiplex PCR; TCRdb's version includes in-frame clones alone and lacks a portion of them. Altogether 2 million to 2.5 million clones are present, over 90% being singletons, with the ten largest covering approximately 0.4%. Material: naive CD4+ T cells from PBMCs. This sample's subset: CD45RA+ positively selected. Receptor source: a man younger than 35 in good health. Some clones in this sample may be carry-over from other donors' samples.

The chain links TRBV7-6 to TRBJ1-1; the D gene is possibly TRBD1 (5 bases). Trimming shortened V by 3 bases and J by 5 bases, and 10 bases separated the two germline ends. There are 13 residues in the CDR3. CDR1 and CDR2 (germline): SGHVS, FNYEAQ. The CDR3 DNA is TGTGCCAGCAGCTTCGGGGCGCGTACTGAAGCTTTCTTT. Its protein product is CASSFGARTEAFF.

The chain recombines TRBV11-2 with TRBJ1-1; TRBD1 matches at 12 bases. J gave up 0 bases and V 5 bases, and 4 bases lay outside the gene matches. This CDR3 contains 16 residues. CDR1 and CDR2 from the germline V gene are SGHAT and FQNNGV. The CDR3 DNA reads TGTGCCAGCAGCCCCCGGGACAGGGGGCTGAACACTGAAGCTTTCTTT. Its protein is CASSPRDRGLNTEAFF. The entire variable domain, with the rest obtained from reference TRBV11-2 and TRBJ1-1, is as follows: EAGVAQSPRYKIIEKRQSVAFWCNPISGHATLYWYQQILGQGPKLLIQFQNNGVVDDSQLPKDRFSAERLKGVDSTLKIQPAKLEDSAVYLCASSPRDRGLNTEAFFGQGTRLTVV.

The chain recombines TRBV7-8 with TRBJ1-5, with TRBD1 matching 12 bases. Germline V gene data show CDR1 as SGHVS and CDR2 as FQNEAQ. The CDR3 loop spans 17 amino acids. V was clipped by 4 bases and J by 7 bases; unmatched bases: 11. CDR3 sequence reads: CASSSSPGQGARQPQHF. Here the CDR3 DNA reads TGTGCCAGCAGCTCTAGTCCGGGACAGGGGGCCAGACAGCCCCAGCATTTT.

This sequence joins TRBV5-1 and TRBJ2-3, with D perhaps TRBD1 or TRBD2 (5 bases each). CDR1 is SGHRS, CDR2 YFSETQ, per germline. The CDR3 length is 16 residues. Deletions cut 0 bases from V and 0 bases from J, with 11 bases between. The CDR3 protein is CASSLDLGVSTDTQYF. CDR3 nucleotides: TGCGCCAGCAGCTTGGACTTGGGGGTTAGCACAGATACGCAGTATTTT.

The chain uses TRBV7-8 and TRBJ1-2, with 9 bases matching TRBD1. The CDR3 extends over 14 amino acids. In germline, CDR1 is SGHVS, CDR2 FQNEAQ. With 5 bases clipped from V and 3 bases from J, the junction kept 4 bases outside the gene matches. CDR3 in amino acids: CASSAQGADYGYTF. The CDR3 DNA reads TGTGCCAGCAGCGCACAGGGGGCGGACTATGGCTACACCTTC.

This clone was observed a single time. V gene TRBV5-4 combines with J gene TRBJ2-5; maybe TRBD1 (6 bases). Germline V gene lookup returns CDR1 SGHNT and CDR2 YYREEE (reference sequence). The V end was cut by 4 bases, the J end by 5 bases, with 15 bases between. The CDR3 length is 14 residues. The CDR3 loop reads CASSTTKGDETQYF. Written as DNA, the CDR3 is TGTGCCAGCAGCACCACAAAGGGGGACGAGACCCAGTACTTC. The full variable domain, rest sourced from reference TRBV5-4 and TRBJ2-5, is ETGVTQSPTHLIKTRGQQVTLRCSSQSGHNTVSWYQQALGQGPQFIFQYYREEENGRGNFPPRFSGLQFPNYSSELNVNALELDDSALYLCASSTTKGDETQYFGPGTRLLVL.

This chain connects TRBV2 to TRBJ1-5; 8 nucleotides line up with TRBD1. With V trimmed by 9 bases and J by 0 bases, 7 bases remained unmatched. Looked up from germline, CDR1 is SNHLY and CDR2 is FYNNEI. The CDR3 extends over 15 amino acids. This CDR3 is CASRQGRVSNQPQHF. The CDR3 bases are TGTGCCAGTCGACAGGGGAGGGTTAGCAATCAGCCCCAGCATTTT.

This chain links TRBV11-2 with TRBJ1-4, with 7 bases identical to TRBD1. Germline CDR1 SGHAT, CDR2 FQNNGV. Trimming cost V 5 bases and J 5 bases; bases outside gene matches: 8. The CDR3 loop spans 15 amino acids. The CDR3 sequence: CASSPRDRANEKLFF. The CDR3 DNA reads TGTGCCAGCAGCCCAAGGGACAGAGCAAATGAAAAACTGTTTTTT.

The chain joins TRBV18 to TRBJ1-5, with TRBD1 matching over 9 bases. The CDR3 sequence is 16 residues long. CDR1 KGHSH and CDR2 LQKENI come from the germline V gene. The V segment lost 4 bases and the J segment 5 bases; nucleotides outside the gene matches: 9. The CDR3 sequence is CASSRGTGSGDQPQHF. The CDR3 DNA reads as TGTGCCAGCTCACGCGGGACAGGGAGTGGTGATCAGCCCCAGCATTTT.

The CDR3 DNA reads TGCGCCAGCAGCTTGGACGTGGGGATCGACAATGAGCAGTTCTTC. It specifies CASSLDVGIDNEQFF. The chain uses TRBV5-1 and TRBJ2-1; D gene unclear. V was trimmed by 0 bases and J by 5 bases, leaving 12 bases between them. The germline CDR1 and CDR2 sequences are SGHRS and YFSETQ. This CDR3 contains 15 residues.

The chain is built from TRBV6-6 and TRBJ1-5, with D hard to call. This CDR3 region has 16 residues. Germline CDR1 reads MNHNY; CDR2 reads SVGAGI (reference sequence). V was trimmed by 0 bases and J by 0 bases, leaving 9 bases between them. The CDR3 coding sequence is TGTGCCAGCAGTTACTCTGGGCAGTATAGCAATCAGCCCCAGCATTTT. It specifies CASSYSGQYSNQPQHF.

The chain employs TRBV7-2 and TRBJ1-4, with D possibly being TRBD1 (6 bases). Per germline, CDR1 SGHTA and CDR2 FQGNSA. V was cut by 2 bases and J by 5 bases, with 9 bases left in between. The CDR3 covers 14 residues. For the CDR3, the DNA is TGTGCCAGCAGCTTAACAGGGAACAATGAAAAACTGTTTTTT. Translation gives CASSLTGNNEKLFF.

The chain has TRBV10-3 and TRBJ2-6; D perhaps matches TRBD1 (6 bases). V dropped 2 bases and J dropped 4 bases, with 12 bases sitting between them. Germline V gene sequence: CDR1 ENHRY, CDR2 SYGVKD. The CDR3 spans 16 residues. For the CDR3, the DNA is TGTGCCATCAGTGAGACACAGGGAGCCGGGGCCAACGTCCTGACTTTC. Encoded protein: CAISETQGAGANVLTF.

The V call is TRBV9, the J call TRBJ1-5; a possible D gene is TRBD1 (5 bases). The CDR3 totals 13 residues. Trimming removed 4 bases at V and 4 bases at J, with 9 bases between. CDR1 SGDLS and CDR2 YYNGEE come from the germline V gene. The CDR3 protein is CASSQGGNQPQHF. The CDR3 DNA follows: TGTGCCAGCAGCCAGGGAGGGAATCAGCCCCAGCATTTT.

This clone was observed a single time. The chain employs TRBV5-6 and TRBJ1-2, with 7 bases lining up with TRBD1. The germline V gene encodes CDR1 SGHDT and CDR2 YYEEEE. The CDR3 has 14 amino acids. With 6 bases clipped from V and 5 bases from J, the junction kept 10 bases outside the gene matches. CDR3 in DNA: TGTGCCAGCACCTCGGGGGACAGATTTTATGGCTACACCTTC. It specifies CASTSGDRFYGYTF.

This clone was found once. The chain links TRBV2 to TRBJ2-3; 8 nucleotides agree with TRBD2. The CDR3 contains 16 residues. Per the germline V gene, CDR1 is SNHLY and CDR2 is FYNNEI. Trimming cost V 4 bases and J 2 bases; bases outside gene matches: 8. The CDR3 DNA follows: TGTGCCAGCAGTGCTGGCGGGAGGCCTCCCACAGATACGCAGTATTTT. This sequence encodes CASSAGGRPPTDTQYF.

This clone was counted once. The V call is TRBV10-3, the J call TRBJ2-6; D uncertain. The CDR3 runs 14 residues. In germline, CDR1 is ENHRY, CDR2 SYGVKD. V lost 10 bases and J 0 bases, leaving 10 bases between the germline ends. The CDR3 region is CAKEEASGANVLTF. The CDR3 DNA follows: TGTGCCAAAGAGGAAGCCTCTGGGGCCAACGTCCTGACTTTC.

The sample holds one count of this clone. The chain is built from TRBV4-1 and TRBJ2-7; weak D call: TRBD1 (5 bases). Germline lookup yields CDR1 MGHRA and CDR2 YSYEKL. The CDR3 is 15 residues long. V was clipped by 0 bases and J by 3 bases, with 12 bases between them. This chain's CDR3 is CASSQDSGNIYEQYF. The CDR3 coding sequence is TGCGCCAGCAGCCAAGACTCAGGGAACATCTACGAGCAGTACTTC.

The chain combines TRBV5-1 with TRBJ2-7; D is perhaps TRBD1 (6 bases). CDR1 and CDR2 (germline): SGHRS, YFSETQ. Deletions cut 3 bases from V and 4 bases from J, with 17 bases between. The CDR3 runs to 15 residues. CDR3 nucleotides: TGCGCCAGCAGCTCAGGACAGCCCGGGATGTACGAGCAGTACTTC. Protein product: CASSSGQPGMYEQYF.